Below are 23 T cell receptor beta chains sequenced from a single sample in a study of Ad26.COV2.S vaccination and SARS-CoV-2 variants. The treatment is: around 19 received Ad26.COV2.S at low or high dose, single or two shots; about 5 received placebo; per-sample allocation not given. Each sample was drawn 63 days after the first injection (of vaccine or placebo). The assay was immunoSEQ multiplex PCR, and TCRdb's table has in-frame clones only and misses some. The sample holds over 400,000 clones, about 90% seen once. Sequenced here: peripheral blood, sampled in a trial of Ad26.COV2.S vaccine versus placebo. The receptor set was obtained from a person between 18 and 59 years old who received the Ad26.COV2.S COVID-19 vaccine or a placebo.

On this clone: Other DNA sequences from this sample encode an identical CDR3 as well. CDR3 nucleotides: TGTGCCAGCAGCTTGACAGGGAACACCGGGGAGCTGTTTTTT. It yields the protein CASSLTGNTGELFF. The chain is built from TRBV7-9 and TRBJ2-2; possibly TRBD1 for D (6 bases). CDR1 and CDR2 (germline): SEHNR, FQNEAQ (reference sequence). With 3 bases removed from V and 1 base from J, the gap between germline ends came to 6 bases. The CDR3 extends over 14 amino acids.

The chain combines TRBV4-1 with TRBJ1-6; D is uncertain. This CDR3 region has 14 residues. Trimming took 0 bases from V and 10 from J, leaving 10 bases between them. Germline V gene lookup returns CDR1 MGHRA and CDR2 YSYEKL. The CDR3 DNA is TGCGCCAGCAGCCAAGATTTGGGATACTCACCCCTCCACTTT. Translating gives CASSQDLGYSPLHF.

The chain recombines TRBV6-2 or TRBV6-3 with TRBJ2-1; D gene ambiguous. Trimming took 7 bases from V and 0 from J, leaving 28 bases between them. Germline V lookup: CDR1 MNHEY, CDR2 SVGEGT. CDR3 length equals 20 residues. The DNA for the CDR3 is TGTGCCAGCAACCCCGCCCGGCGACATACGTTGTCCAGCTCCTACAATGAGCAGTTCTTC. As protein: CASNPARRHTLSSSYNEQFF.

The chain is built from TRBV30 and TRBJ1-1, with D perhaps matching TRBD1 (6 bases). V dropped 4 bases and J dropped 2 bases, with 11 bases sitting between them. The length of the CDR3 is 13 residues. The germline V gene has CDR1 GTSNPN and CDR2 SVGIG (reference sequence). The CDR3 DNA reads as TGTGCCTGGAAGGGACACCTAAACACTGAAGCTTTCTTT. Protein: CAWKGHLNTEAFF.

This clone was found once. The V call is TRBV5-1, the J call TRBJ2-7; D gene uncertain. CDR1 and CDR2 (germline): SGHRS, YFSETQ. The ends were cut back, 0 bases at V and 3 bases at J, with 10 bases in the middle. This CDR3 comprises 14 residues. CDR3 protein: CASSLVQDHYEQYF. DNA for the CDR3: TGCGCCAGCAGCTTGGTCCAGGATCACTACGAGCAGTACTTC.

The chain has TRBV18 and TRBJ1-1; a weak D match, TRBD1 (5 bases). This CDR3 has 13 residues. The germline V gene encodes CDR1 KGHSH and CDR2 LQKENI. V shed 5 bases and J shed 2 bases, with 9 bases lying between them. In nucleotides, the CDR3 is TGTGCCAGCTCAGGGGCTACTAACACTGAAGCTTTCTTT. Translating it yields CASSGATNTEAFF.

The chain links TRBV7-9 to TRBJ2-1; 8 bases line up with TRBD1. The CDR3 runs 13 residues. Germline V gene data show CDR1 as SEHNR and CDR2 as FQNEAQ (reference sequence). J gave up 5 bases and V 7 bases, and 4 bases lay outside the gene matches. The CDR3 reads CASTRQGNNEQFF. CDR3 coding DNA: TGTGCCAGCACTAGACAGGGGAACAATGAGCAGTTCTTC.

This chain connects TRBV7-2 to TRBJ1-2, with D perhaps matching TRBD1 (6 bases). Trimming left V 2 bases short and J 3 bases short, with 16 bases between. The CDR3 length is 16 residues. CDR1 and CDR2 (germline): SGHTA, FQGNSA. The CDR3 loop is CASSLFPQAGDYGYTF. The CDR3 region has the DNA TGTGCCAGCAGCTTATTCCCCCAGGCAGGGGACTATGGCTACACCTTC.

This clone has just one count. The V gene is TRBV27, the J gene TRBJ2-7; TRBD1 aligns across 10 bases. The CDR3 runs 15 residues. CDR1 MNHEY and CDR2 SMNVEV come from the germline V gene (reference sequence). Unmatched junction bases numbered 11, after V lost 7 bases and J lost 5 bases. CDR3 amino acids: CASNPGTGVGDEQYF. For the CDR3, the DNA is TGTGCCAGCAACCCCGGGACAGGGGTAGGGGACGAGCAGTACTTC.

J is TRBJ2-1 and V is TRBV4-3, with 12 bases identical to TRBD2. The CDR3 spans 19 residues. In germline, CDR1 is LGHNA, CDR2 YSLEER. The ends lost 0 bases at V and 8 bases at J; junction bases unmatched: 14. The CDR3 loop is CASSQDLAASGGADYEQFF. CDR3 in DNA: TGCGCCAGCAGCCAAGATCTCGCGGCTAGCGGGGGGGCAGACTATGAGCAGTTCTTC.

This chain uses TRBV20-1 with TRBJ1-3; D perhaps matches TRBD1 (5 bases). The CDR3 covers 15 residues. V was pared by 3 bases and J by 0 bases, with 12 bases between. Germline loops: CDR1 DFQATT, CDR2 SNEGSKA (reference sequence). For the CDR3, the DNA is TGCAGTGCTAGTGACAGACCAGCCTCTGGAAACACCATATATTTT. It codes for CSASDRPASGNTIYF.

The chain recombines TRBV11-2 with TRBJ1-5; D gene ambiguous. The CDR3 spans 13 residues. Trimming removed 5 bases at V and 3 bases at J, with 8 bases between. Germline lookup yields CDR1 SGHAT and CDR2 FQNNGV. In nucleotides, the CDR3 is TGTGCCAGCAGCCAAGATCCCAATCAGCCCCAGCATTTT. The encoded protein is CASSQDPNQPQHF.

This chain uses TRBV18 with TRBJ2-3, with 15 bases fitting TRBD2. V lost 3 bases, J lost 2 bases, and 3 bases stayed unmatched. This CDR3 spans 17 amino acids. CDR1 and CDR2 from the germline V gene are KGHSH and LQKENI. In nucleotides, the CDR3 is TGTGCCAGCTCACCGGGACTAGCGGGGGGCCACACAGATACGCAGTATTTT. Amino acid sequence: CASSPGLAGGHTDTQYF. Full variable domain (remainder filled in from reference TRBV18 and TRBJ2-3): NAGVMQNPRHLVRRRGQEARLRCSPMKGHSHVYWYRQLPEEGLKFMVYLQKENIIDESGMPKERFSAEFPKEGPSILRIQQVVRGDSAAYFCASSPGLAGGHTDTQYFGPGTRLTVL.

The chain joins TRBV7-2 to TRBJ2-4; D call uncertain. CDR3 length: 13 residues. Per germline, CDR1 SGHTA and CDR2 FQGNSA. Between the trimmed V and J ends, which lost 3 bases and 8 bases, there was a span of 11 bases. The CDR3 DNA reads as TGTGCCAGCAGCTTCGACGGACGGGACATTCAGTACTTC. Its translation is CASSFDGRDIQYF.

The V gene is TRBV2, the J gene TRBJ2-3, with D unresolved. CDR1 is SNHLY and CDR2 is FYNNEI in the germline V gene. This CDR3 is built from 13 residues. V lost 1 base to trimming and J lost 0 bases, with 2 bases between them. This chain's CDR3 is CASSEGSTDTQYF. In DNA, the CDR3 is TGTGCCAGCAGTGAAGGCAGCACAGATACGCAGTATTTT.

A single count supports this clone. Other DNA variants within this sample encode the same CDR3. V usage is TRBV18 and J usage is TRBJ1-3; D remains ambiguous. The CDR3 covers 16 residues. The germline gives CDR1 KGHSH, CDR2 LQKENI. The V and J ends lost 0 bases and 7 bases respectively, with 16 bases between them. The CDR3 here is CASSPPSGRSGNTIYF. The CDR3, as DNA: TGTGCCAGCTCACCACCGTCCGGCCGGAGTGGGAACACCATATATTTT.

CDR3 in amino acids: CASSLWAYSPLEFF. DNA for the CDR3: TGTGCCAGCAGCTTATGGGCCTACTCTCCCCTTGAGTTCTTC. This chain links TRBV7-2 with TRBJ2-1; the D is unclear. V was pared by 2 bases and J by 14 bases, with 19 bases between. The V gene's germline CDR1 is SGHTA and CDR2 FQGNSA. This CDR3 is 14 amino acids long.

CDR3 loop: CAWSNQNYQPQHF. The CDR3 DNA is TGTGCCTGGTCAAACCAAAACTATCAGCCCCAGCATTTT. The rearrangement uses TRBV30 and TRBJ1-5; D is unresolved. V gave up 5 bases and J gave up 5 bases, with 13 bases separating them. Germline CDR1 GTSNPN, CDR2 SVGIG (reference sequence). This CDR3 spans 13 amino acids.

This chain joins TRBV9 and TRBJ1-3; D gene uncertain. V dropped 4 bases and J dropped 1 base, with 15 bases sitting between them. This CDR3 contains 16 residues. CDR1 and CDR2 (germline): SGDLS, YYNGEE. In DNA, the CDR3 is TGTGCCAGCAGCCCCCAAGGGCGGGTGTCTGGAAACACCATATATTTT. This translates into CASSPQGRVSGNTIYF.

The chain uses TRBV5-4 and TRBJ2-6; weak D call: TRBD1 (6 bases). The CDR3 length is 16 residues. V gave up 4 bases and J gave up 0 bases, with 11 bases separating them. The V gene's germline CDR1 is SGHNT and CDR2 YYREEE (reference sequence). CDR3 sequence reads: CASSPLGASGANVLTF. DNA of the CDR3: TGTGCCAGCAGCCCCCTGGGGGCCTCTGGGGCCAACGTCCTGACTTTC.

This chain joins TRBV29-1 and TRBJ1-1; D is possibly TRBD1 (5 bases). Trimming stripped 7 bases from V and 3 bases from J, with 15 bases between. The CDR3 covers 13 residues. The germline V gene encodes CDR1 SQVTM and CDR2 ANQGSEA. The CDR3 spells CSAEKGLDTEAFF. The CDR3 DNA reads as TGCAGCGCCGAGAAGGGGTTGGACACTGAAGCTTTCTTT. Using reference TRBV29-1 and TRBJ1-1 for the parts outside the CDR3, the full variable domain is SAVISQKPSRDICQRGTSLTIQCQVDSQVTMMFWYRQQPGQSLTLIATANQGSEATYESGFVIDKFPISRPNLTFSTLTVSNMSPEDSSIYLCSAEKGLDTEAFFGQGTRLTVV.

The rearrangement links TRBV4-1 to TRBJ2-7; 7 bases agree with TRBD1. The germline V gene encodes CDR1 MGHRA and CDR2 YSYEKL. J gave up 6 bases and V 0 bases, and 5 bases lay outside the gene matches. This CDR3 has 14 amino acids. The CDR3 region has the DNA TGCGCCAGCAGCCAAGATCCAGGGGGTCCCGAGCAGTACTTC. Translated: CASSQDPGGPEQYF.

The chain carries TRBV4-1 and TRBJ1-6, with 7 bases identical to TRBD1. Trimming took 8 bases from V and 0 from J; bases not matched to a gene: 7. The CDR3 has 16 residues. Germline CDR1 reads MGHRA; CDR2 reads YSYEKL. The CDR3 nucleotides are TGCGCCAGCGGTACGGGGGACAGCTCCTATAATTCACCCCTCCACTTT. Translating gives CASGTGDSSYNSPLHF.